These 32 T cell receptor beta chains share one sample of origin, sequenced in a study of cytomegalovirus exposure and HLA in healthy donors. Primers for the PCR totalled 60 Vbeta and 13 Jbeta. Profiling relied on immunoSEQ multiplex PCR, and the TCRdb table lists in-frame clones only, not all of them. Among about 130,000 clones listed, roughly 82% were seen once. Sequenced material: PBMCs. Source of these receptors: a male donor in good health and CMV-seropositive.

In nucleotides, the CDR3 is TGTGCCAGCAGCCGGACAGGGGGCGGTGAGGAAGCTTTCTTT. It codes for CASSRTGGGEEAFF. The V and J genes are TRBV7-8 and TRBJ1-1; the match to TRBD1 covers 11 bases. The CDR3 is 14 residues long. Trimming at V came to 5 bases and at J to 8 bases, leaving 7 bases not matched to a gene. Germline values: CDR1 SGHVS, CDR2 FQNEAQ.

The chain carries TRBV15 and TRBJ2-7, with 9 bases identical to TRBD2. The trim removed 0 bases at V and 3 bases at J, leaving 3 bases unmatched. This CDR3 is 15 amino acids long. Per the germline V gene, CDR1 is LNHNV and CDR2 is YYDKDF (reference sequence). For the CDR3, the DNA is TGTGCCACCAGCAGAGAACTAGCGGGTATCTACGAGCAGTACTTC. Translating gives CATSRELAGIYEQYF.

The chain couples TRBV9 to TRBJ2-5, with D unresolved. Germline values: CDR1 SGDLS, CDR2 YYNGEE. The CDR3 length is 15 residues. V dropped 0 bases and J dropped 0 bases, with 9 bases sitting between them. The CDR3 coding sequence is TGTGCCAGCAGCGTAGCTCCCTCCCACCAAGAGACCCAGTACTTC. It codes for CASSVAPSHQETQYF.

CDR3 sequence (DNA): TGTGCCAGCAGCAAACTTTGGGGGGGGCGATCGATCGTCTATGGCTACACCTTC. Translating gives CASSKLWGGRSIVYGYTF. V is TRBV21-1 and J is TRBJ1-2. TRBV21-1 is assigned pseudogene status. CDR3 size: 18 residues.

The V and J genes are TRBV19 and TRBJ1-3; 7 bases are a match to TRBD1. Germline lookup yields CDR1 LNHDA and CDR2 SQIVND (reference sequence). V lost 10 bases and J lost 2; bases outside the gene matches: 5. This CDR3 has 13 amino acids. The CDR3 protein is CAIADRAGNTIYF. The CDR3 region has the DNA TGTGCCATTGCCGACAGGGCTGGAAACACCATATATTTT.

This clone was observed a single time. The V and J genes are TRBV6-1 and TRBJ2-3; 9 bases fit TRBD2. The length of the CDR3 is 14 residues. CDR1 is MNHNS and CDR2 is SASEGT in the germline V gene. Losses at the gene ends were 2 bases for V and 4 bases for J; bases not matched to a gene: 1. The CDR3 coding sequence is TGTGCCAGCAGTGAACTAGCGGGGCCAGATACGCAGTATTTT. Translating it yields CASSELAGPDTQYF.

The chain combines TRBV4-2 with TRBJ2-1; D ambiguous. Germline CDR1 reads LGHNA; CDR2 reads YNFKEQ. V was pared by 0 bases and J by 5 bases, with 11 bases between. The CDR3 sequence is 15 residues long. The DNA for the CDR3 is TGTGCCAGCAGCCAAGAAGTCCCACTCAACAATGAGCAGTTCTTC. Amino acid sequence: CASSQEVPLNNEQFF.

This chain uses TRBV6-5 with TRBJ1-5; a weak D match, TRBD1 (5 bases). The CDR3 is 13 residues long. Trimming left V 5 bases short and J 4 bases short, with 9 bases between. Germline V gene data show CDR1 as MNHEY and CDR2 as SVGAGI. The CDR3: CASSPQGNQPQHF. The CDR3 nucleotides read TGTGCCAGCAGTCCTCAGGGAAATCAGCCCCAGCATTTT.

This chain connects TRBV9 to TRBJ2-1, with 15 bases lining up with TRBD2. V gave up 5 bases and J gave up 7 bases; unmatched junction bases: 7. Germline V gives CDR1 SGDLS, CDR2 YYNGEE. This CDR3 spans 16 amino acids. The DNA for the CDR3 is TGTGCCAGCAGTTTTGCCGGGACTAGCGGGAGGAATGAGCAGTTCTTC. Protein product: CASSFAGTSGRNEQFF.

The CDR3: CASSQDLAGGLGPYNEQFF. In DNA form, the CDR3 reads TGCGCCAGCAGCCAAGACCTAGCGGGAGGGCTGGGGCCCTACAATGAGCAGTTCTTC. The V gene is TRBV4-3, the J gene TRBJ2-1, with 12 bases that match TRBD2. Germline V CDR1 and CDR2: LGHNA, YSLEER. This CDR3 spans 19 amino acids. J was trimmed by 2 bases and V by 0 bases; bases with no gene match: 8.

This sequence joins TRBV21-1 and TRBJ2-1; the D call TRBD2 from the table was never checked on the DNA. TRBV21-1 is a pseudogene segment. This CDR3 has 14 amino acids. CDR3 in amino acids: CASSNPSGRDEQFF. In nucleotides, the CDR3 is TGTGCCAGCAGCAACCCTAGCGGGAGGGATGAGCAGTTCTTC.

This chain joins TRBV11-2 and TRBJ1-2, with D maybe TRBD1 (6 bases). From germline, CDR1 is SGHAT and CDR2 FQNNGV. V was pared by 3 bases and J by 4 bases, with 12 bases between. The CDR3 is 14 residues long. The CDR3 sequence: CASSFYREIYGYTF. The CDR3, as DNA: TGTGCCAGCAGCTTTTACAGGGAGATCTATGGCTACACCTTC.

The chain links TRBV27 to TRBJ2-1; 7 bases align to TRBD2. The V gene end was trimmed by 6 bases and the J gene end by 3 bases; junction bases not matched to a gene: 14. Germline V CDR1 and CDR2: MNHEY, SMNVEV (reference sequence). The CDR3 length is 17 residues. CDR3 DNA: TGTGCCAGCAGCCCTATTTTCCAGCGGGACCACTACAATGAGCAGTTCTTC. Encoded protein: CASSPIFQRDHYNEQFF.

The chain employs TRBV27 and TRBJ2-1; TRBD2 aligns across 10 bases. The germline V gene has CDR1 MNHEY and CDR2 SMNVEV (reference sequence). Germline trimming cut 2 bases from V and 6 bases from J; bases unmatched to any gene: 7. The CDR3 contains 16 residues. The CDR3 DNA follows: TGTGCCAGCAGTTTAGGGGCTAGCGGGAGTGGCAATGAGCAGTTCTTC. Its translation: CASSLGASGSGNEQFF.

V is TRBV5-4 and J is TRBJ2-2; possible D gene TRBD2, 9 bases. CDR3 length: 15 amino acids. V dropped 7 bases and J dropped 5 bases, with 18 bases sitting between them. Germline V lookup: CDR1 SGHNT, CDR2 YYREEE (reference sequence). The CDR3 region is CASQGASGTTGELFF. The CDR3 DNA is TGTGCCAGCCAGGGGGCTAGCGGGACGACCGGGGAGCTGTTTTTT.

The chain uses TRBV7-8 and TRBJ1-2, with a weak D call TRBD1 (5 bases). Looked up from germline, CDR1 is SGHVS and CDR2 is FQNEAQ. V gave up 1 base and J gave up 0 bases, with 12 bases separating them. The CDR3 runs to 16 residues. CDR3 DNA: TGTGCCAGCAGCTTAGGTAGCAGGGATTCTAACTATGGCTACACCTTC. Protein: CASSLGSRDSNYGYTF.

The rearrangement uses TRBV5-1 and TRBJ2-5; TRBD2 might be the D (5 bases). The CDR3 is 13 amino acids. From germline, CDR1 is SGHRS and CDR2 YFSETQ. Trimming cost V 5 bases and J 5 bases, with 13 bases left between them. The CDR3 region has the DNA TGCGCCAGCAGTCGTGGACGGGATGAGACCCAGTACTTC. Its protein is CASSRGRDETQYF. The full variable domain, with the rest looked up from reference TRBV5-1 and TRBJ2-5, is KAGVTQTPRYLIKTRGQQVTLSCSPISGHRSVSWYQQTPGQGLQFLFEYFSETQRNKGNFPGRFSGRQFSNSRSEMNVSTLELGDSALYLCASSRGRDETQYFGPGTRLLVL.

The CDR3 bases are TGTGCCAGCAGCGGTGGGACTGGATACTACGAGCAGTACTTC. It encodes CASSGGTGYYEQYF. This rearrangement joins TRBV7-9 to TRBJ2-7; possibly TRBD2 for D (6 bases). Germline V gives CDR1 SEHNR, CDR2 FQNEAQ (reference sequence). CDR3 length: 14 residues. Trimming shortened V by 5 bases and J by 3 bases, and 14 bases separated the two germline ends.

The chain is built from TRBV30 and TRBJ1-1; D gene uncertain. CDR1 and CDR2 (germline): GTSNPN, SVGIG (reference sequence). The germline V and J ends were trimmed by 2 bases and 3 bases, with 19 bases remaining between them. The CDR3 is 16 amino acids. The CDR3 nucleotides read TGTGCCTGGAGTCTCCAGACCCTTGAGGTGGACACTGAAGCTTTCTTT. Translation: CAWSLQTLEVDTEAFF.

CDR3 residues: CASSETGGKVPQHF. CDR3 coding DNA: TGTGCCAGCAGTGAGACAGGGGGAAAAGTGCCCCAGCATTTT. The V call is TRBV25-1, the J call TRBJ1-5; TRBD1 aligns across 9 bases. From germline, CDR1 is MGHDK and CDR2 SYGVNS. This CDR3 has 14 residues. Unmatched junction bases numbered 6, after V lost 3 bases and J lost 9 bases.

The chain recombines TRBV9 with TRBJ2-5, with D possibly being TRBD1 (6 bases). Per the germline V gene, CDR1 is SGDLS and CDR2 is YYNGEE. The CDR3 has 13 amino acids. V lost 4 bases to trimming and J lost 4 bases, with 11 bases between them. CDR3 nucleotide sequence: TGTGCCAGCAGCTTGGGGGCGGGAGAGACCCAGTACTTC. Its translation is CASSLGAGETQYF. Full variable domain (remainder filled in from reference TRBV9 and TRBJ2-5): DSGVTQTPKHLITATGQRVTLRCSPRSGDLSVYWYQQSLDQGLQFLIQYYNGEERAKGNILERFSAQQFPDLHSELNLSSLELGDSALYFCASSLGAGETQYFGPGTRLLVL.

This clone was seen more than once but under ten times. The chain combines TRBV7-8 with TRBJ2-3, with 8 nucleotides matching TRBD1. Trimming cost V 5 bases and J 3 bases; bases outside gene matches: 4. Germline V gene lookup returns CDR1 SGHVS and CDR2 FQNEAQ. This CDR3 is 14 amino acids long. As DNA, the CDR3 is TGTGCCAGCAGCCACAGGGGGGAAACAGATACGCAGTATTTT. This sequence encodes CASSHRGETDTQYF.

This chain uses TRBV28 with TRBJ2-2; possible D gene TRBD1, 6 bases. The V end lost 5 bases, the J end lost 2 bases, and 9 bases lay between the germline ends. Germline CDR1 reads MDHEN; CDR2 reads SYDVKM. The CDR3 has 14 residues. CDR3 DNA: TGTGCCAGCAGTAGGGGGTCTAACACCGGGGAGCTGTTTTTT. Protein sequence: CASSRGSNTGELFF.

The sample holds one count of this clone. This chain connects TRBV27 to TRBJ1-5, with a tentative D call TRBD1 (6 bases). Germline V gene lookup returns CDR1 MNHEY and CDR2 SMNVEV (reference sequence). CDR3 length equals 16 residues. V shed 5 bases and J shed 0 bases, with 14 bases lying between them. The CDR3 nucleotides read TGTGCCAGCAGTCCAGGACAGTCGTATAGCAATCAGCCCCAGCATTTT. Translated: CASSPGQSYSNQPQHF.

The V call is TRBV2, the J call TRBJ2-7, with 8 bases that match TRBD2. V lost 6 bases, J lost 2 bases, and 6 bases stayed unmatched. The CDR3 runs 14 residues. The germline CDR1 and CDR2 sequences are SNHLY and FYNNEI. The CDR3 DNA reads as TGTGCCAGCAGGACGGGACTAGTCGCCTACGAGCAGTACTTC. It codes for CASRTGLVAYEQYF. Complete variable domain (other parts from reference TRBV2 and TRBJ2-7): EPEVTQTPSHQVTQMGQEVILRCVPISNHLYFYWYRQILGQKVEFLVSFYNNEISEKSEIFDDQFSVERPDGSNFTLKIRSTKLEDSAMYFCASRTGLVAYEQYFGPGTRLTVT.

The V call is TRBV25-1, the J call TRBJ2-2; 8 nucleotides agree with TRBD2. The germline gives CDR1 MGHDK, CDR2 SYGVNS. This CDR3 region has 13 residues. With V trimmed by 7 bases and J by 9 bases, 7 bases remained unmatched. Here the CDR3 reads CASNRAGGRELFF. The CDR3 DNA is TGTGCCAGCAATCGGGCGGGAGGCCGGGAGCTGTTTTTT.

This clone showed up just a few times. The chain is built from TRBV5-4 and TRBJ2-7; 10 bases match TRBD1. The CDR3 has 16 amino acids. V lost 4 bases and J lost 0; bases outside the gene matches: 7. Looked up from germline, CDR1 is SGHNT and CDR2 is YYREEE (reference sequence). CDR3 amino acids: CASSLRTGGGSYEQYF. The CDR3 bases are TGTGCCAGCAGCCTCCGGACAGGGGGTGGCTCCTACGAGCAGTACTTC.

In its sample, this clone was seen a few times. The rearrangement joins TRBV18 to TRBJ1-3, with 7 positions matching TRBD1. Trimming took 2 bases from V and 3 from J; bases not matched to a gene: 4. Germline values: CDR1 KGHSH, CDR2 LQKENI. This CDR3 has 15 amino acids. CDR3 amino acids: CASSPTTGLGNTIYF. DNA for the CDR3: TGTGCCAGCTCACCAACGACAGGGCTTGGAAACACCATATATTTT.

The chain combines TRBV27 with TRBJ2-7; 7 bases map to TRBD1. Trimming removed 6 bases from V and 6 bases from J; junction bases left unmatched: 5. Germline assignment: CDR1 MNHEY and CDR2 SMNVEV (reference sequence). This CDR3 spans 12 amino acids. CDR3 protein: CASSRQGGEQYF. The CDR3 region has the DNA TGTGCCAGCAGCAGACAGGGCGGCGAGCAGTACTTC.

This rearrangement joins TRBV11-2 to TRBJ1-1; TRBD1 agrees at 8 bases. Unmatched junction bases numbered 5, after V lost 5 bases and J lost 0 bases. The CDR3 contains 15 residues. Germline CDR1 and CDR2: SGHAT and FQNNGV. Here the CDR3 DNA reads TGTGCCAGCAGCCCCGGACAGGGCGTGAACACTGAAGCTTTCTTT. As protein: CASSPGQGVNTEAFF.

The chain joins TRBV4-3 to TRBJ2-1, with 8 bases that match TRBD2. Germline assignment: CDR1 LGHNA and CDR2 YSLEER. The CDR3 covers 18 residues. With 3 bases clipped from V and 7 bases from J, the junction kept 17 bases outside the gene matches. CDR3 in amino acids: CASSHPASPAGVGNEQFF. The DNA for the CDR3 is TGCGCCAGCAGCCACCCTGCCTCTCCAGCGGGAGTCGGGAATGAGCAGTTCTTC.

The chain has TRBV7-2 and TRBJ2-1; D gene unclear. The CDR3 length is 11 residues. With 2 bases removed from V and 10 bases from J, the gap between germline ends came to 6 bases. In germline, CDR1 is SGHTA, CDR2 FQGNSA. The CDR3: CASSLTEEQFF. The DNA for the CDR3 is TGTGCCAGCAGCTTAACGGAGGAGCAGTTCTTC.